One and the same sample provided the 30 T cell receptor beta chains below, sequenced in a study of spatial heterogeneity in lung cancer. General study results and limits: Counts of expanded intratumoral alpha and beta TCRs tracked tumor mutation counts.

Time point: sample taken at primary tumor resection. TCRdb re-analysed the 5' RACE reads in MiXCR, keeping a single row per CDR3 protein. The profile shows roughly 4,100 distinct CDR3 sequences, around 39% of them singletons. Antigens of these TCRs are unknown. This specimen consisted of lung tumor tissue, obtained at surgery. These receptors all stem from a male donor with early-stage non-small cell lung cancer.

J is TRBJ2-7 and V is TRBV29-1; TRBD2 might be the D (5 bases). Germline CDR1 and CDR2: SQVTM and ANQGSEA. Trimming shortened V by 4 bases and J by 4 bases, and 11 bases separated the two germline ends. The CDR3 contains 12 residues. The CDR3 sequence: CSVGGEGYEQYF. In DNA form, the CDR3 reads TGCAGCGTTGGGGGAGAGGGTTACGAGCAGTACTTC.

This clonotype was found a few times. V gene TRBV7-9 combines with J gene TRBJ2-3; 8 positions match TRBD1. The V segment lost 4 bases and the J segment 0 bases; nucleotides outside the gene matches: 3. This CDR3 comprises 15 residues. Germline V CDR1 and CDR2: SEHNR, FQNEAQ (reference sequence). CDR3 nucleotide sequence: TGTGCCAGCAGCTCGGACAGGGCTAGCACAGATACGCAGTATTTT. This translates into CASSSDRASTDTQYF. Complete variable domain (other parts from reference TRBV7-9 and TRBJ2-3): DTGVSQNPRHKITKRGQNVTFRCDPISEHNRLYWYRQTLGQGPEFLTYFQNEAQLEKSRLLSDRFSAERPKGSFSTLEIQRTEQGDSAMYLCASSSDRASTDTQYFGPGTRLTVL.

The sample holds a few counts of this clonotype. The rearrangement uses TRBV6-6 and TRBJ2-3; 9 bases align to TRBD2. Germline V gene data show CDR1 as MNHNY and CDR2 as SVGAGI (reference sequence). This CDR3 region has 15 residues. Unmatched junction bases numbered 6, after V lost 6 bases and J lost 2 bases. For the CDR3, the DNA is TGTGCCAGCAGCCCCGCGGGGGGGCACACAGATACGCAGTATTTT. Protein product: CASSPAGGHTDTQYF.

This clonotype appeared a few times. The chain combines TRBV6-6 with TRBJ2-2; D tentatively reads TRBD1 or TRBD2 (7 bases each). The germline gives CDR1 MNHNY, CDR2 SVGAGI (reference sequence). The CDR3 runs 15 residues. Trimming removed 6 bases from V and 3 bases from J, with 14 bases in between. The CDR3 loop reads CASRQPGGDTGELFF. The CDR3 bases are TGTGCCAGCAGACAACCAGGGGGGGACACCGGGGAGCTGTTTTTT.

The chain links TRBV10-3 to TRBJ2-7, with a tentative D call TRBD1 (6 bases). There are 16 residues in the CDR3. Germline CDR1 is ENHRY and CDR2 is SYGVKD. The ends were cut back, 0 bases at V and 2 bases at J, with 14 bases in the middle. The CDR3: CAISESITGRPYEQYF. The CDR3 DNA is TGTGCCATCAGTGAGTCGATCACAGGGCGACCCTACGAGCAGTACTTC.

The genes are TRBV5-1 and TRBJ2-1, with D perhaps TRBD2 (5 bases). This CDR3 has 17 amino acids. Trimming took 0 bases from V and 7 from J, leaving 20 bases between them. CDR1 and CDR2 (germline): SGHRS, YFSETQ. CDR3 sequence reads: CASSLAGVGVGWNEQFF. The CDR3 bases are TGCGCCAGCAGCTTGGCCGGGGTAGGAGTCGGCTGGAATGAGCAGTTCTTC.

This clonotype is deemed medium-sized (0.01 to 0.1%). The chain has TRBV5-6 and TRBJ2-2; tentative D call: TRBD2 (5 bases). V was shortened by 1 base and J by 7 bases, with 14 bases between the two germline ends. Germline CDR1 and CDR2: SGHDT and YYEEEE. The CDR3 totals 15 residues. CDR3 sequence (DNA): TGTGCCAGCAGCTTGTCGCCTAGTGGAGGCGGGGAGCTGTTTTTT. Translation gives CASSLSPSGGGELFF.

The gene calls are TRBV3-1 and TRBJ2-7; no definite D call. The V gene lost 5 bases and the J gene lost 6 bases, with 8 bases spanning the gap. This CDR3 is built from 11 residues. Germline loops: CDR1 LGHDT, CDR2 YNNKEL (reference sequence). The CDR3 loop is CASSVRSEQYF. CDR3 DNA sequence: TGTGCCAGCAGCGTCCGTTCCGAGCAGTACTTC.

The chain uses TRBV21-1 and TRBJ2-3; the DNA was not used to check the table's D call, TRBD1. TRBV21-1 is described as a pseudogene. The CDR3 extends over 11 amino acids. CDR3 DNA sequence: TGTGCCCCCGACAGGGCAGATACGCAGTATTTT. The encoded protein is CAPDRADTQYF.

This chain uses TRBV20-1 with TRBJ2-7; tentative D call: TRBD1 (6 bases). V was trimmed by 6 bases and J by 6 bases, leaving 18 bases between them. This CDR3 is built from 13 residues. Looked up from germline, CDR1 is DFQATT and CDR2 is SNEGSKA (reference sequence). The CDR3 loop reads CSATGQTVSEQYF. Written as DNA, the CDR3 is TGCAGTGCCACCGGACAGACGGTGAGCGAGCAGTACTTC.

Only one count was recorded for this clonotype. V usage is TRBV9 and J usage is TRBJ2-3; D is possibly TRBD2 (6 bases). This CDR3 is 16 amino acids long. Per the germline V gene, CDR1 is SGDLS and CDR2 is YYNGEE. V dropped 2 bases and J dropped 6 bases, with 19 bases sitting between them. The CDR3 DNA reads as TGTGCCAGCAGCGTTCGAGGGGACTTGGCTTGGGATACGCAGTATTTT. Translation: CASSVRGDLAWDTQYF. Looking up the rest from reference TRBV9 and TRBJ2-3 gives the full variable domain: DSGVTQTPKHLITATGQRVTLRCSPRSGDLSVYWYQQSLDQGLQFLIQYYNGEERAKGNILERFSAQQFPDLHSELNLSSLELGDSALYFCASSVRGDLAWDTQYFGPGTRLTVL.

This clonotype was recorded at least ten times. CDR3 region: CASSLWGTGDTDTQYF. CDR3 DNA: TGTGCCAGCAGCTTATGGGGGACTGGGGATACAGATACGCAGTATTTT. This rearrangement joins TRBV7-6 to TRBJ2-3, with a tentative D call TRBD2 (6 bases). CDR3 length: 16 residues. Germline values: CDR1 SGHVS, CDR2 FNYEAQ. V dropped 2 bases and J dropped 3 bases, with 15 bases sitting between them.

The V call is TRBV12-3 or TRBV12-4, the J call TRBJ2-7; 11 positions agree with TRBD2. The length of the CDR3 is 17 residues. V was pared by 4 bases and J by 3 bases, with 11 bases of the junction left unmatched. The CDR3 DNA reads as TGTGCCAGCAGTTCAGCCCCCACTAGCGGGGGAAACTACGAGCAGTACTTC. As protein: CASSSAPTSGGNYEQYF.

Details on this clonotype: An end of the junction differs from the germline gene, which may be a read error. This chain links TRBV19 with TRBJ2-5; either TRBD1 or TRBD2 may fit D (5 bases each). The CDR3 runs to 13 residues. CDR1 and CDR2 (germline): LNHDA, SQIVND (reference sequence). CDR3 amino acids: CVSRQGVGETRYF. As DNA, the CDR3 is TGTGTCAGTCGTCAGGGAGTCGGGGAGACCCGGTACTTC. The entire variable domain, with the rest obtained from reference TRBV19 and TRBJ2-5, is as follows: DGGITQSPKYLFRKEGQNVTLSCEQNLNHDAMYWYRQDPGQGLRLIYYSQIVNDFQKGDIAEGYSVSREKKESFPLTVTSAQKNPTAFYLCVSRQGVGETRYFGPGTRLLVL.

CDR3 in DNA: TGTGCCAGCTCACTTATCCCGGACAGGGGTACTGAAGCTTTCTTT. Translation: CASSLIPDRGTEAFF. The chain couples TRBV18 to TRBJ1-1; 9 bases match TRBD1. With 4 bases clipped from V and 5 bases from J, the junction kept 8 bases outside the gene matches. In germline, CDR1 is KGHSH, CDR2 LQKENI. The CDR3 is 15 residues long.

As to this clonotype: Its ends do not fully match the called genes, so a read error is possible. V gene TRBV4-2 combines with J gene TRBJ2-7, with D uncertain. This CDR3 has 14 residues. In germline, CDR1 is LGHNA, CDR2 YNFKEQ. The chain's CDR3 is CASRHTDLLGEQYF. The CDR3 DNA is TGTGCCAGCCGCCACACAGACCTTCTAGGGGAGCAGTACTTC.

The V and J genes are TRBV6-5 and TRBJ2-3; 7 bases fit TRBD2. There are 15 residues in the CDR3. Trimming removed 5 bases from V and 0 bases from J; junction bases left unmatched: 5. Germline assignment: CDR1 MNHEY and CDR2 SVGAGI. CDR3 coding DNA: TGTGCCAGCAGTCACTTCGGGGGGAGCACAGATACGCAGTATTTT. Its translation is CASSHFGGSTDTQYF.

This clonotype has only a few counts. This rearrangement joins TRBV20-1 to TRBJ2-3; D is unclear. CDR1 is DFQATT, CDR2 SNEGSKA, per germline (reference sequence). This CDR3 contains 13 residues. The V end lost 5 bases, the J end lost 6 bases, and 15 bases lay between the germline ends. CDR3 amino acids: CSAPTSFLDTQYF. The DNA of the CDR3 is TGCAGTGCTCCTACCTCTTTCTTGGATACGCAGTATTTT.

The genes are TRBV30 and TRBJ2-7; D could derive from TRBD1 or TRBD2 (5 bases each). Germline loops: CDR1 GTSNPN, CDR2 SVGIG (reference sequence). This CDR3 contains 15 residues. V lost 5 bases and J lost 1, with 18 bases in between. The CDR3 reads CAWGGPFPRSYEQYF. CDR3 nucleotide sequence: TGTGCCTGGGGGGGACCCTTTCCGAGGTCCTACGAGCAGTACTTC.

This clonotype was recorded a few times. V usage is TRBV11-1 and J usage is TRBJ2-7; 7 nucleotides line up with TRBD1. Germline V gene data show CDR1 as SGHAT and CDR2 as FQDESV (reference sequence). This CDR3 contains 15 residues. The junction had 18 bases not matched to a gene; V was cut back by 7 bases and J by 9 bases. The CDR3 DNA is TGTGCCAGCACCGTGGGACAGTCCGCCTTCGGGGTGCAGTACTTC. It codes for CASTVGQSAFGVQYF.

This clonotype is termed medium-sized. The CDR3: CASGFYFRGELFF. The CDR3 DNA reads as TGTGCCAGCGGGTTCTATTTTCGCGGGGAGCTGTTTTTT. V is TRBV27 and J is TRBJ2-2, with D unclear. Per germline, CDR1 MNHEY and CDR2 SMNVEV (reference sequence). Trimming took off 8 bases at V and 7 bases at J, with 14 bases between the two ends. The CDR3 is 13 residues long.

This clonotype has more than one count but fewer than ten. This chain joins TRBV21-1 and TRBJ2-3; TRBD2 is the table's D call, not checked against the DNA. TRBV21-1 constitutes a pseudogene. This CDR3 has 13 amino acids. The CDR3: CAPVRQRADTQYF. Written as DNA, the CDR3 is TGTGCCCCAGTTCGACAGCGGGCAGATACGCAGTATTTT.

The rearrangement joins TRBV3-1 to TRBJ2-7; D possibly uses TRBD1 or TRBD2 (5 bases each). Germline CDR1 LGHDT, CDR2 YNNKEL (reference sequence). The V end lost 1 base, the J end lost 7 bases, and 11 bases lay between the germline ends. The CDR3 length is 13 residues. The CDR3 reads CASSQAGAAEQYF. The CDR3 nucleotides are TGTGCCAGCAGCCAAGCCGGGGCGGCAGAGCAGTACTTC.

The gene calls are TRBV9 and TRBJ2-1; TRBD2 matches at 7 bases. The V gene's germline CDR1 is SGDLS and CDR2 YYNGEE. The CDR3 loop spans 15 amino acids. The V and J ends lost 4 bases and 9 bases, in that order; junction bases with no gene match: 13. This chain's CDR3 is CASSSTGTIQTEQFF. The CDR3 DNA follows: TGTGCCAGCAGCTCAACCGGGACTATCCAAACTGAGCAGTTCTTC.

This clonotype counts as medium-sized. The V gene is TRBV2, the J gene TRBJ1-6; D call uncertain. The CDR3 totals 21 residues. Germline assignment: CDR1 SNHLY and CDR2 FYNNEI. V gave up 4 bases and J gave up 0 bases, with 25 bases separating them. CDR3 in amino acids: CASSGRQSSYRQSSYNSPLHF. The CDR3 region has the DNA TGTGCCAGCAGTGGACGGCAGAGCTCCTATAGGCAGAGCTCCTATAATTCACCCCTCCACTTT.

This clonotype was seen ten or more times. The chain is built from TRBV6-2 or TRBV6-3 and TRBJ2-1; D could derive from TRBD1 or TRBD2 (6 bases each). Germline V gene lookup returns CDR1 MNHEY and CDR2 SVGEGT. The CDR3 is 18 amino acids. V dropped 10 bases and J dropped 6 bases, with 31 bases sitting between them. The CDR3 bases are TGTGCCACCCTACGAGGGGGGACCAATGAGCAGGGGACCAATGAGCAGTTCTTC. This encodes CATLRGGTNEQGTNEQFF.

The CDR3 DNA sequence: TGTGCCAGCAGCTTGGCGGGAGAAGCCTACGAGCAGTACTTC. It yields the protein CASSLAGEAYEQYF. This chain uses TRBV7-9 with TRBJ2-7; TRBD2 matches 7 bases. J gave up 2 bases and V 3 bases, and 4 bases lay outside the gene matches. Germline lookup yields CDR1 SEHNR and CDR2 FQNEAQ (reference sequence). This CDR3 contains 14 residues. The entire variable domain, with the rest obtained from reference TRBV7-9 and TRBJ2-7, is as follows: DTGVSQNPRHKITKRGQNVTFRCDPISEHNRLYWYRQTLGQGPEFLTYFQNEAQLEKSRLLSDRFSAERPKGSFSTLEIQRTEQGDSAMYLCASSLAGEAYEQYFGPGTRLTVT.

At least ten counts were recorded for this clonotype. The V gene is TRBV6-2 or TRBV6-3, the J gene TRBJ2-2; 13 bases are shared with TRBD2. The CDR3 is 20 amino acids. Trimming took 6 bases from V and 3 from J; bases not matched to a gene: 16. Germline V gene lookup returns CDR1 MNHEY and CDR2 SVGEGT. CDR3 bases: TGTGCCAGCAGCAAAACCTACCGACTAGCGGGGGGTTTCGACACCGGGGAGCTGTTTTTT. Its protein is CASSKTYRLAGGFDTGELFF.

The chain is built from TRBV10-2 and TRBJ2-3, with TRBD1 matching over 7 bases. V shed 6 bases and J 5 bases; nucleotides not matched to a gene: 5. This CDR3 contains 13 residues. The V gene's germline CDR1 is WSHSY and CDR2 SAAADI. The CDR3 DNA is TGCGCCAGCAGCGGACAGGCGGGAGATACGCAGTATTTT. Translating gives CASSGQAGDTQYF.

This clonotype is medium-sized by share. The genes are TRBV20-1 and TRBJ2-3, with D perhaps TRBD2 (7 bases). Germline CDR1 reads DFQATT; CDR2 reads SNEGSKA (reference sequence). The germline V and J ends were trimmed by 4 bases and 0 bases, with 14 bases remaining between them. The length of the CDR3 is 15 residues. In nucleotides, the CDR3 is TGCAGTGCTACGAGGGGGGGAGGGAGCACAGATACGCAGTATTTT. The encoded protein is CSATRGGGSTDTQYF.